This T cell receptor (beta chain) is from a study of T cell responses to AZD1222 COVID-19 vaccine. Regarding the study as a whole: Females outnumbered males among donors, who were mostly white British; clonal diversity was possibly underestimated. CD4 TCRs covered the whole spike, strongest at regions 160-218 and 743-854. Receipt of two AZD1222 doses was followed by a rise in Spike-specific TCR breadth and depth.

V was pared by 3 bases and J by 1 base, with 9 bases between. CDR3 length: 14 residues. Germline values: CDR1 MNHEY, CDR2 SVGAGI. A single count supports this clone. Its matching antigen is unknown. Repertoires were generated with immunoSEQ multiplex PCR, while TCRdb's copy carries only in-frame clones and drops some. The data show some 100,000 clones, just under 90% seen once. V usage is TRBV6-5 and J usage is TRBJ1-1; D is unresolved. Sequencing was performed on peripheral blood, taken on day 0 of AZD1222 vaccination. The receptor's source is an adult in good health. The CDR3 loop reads CASSYSEGNTEAFF. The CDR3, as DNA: TGTGCCAGCAGTTATTCGGAAGGGAACACTGAAGCTTTCTTT.